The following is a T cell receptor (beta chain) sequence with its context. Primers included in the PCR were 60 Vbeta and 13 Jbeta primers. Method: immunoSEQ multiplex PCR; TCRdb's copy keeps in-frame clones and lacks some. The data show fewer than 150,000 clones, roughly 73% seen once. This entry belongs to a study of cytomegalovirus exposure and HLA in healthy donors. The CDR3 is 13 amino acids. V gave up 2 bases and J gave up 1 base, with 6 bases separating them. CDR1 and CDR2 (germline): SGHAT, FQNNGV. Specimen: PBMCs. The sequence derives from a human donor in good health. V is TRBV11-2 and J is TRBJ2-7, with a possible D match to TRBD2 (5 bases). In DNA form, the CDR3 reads TGTGCCAGCAGCTTACCGGGGTCCTACGAGCAGTACTTC. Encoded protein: CASSLPGSYEQYF.